This T cell receptor (beta chain) was retrieved from a study of blood T cell repertoires in COVID-19. Unmatched junction bases numbered 5, after V lost 6 bases and J lost 12 bases. Germline CDR1 MNHEY, CDR2 SVGAGI. This CDR3 spans 12 amino acids. Some clones are missing from TCRdb's copy, which holds only in-frame ones; the method was immunoSEQ multiplex PCR. Here the sample spans some 280,000 clones, just under 85% being singletons. J is TRBJ2-1 and V is TRBV6-5; TRBD1 aligns across 10 bases. Source material: peripheral blood. The receptor's source is a woman in her fifties or sixties with active or convalescent COVID-19. CDR3 DNA: TGTGCCAGCAGCCGGGACAGGGGCGCGCAGTTCTTC. Translating it yields CASSRDRGAQFF.